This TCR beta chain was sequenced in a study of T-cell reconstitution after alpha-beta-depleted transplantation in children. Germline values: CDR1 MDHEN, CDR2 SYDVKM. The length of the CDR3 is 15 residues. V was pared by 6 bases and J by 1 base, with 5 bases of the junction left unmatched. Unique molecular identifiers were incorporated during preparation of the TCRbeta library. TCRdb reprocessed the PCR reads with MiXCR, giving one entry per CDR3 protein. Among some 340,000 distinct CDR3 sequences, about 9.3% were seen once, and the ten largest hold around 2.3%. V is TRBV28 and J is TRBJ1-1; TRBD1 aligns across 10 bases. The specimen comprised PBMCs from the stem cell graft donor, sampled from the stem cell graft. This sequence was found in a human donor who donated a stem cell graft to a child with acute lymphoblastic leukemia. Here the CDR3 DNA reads TGTGCCAGCAGCTTGACAGGGGGCGGGAACACTGAAGCTTTCTTT. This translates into CASSLTGGGNTEAFF.